This T cell receptor (beta chain) was profiled in a study of blood T cell repertoires in COVID-19. The table lists this clone with a few counts. V lost 7 bases, J lost 4 bases, and 19 bases lay in between. This CDR3 contains 15 residues. Germline CDR1 is SNHLY and CDR2 is FYNNEI. Measured with immunoSEQ multiplex PCR; TCRdb has only the in-frame clones, and not every one. The data show over 200,000 clones, roughly 85% seen once. Living in under 30 US areas, the participants were between about 18 and 90 years of age. Participant reports of clinical history set cohort assignment. V gene TRBV2 combines with J gene TRBJ1-2; D is possibly TRBD1 (5 bases). Sample: PBMCs or T cells enriched from blood (not recorded which). The origin of this receptor is a man aged 30-40 years who had recovered from COVID-19. The CDR3 reads CASTLTEATTYGYTF. Here the CDR3 DNA reads TGTGCCAGCACTTTGACAGAAGCTACTACCTATGGCTACACCTTC.